The sequence of this T cell receptor beta chain was determined in a study of shared clonotypes between healthy human individuals. Findings and caveats of the study: Naive subsets usually exceeded memory subsets in estimated richness.

Assay used: immunoSEQ multiplex PCR; TCRdb lists only in-frame clones, some missing. The data hold 550,000 to 800,000 clones, with around 74% observed a single time. Remarks on this clone: Its target is unknown. Additional DNA sequences in this sample encode the identical CDR3.

Sequences were obtained from memory CD4+ T cells sorted from blood. Noted subset: CD45RA-negative fraction. This sequence originates from a woman in her twenties or thirties in good health.

Here the CDR3 DNA reads TGTGCCAGCAGCTTAGGGGGGCTTTCTGAAAAACTGTTTTTT. Translated: CASSLGGLSEKLFF. This chain connects TRBV5-4 to TRBJ1-4, with D possibly matching TRBD1 (6 bases). Looked up from germline, CDR1 is SGHNT and CDR2 is YYREEE (reference sequence). The length of the CDR3 is 14 residues. V lost 2 bases, J lost 7 bases, and 12 bases lay in between.